These 26 T cell receptor beta chains share one sample of origin, sequenced in a study of blood T cell repertoires in COVID-19. Here immunoSEQ multiplex PCR was the method, and the copy in TCRdb shows in-frame clones only, minus some. The repertoire holds approximately 220,000 clones, with about four fifths as singletons. What was sequenced was PBMCs or T cells enriched from blood (not recorded which). These TCRs come from a woman aged 45 to 65 who had been exposed to COVID-19.

This rearrangement joins TRBV11-1 to TRBJ2-7; tentatively, D is TRBD1 (6 bases). The CDR3 spans 14 residues. CDR1 is SGHAT, CDR2 FQDESV, per germline (reference sequence). The V and J ends lost 7 bases and 1 base respectively, with 14 bases between them. The CDR3 sequence: CASTPTQGSYEQYF. CDR3 coding DNA: TGTGCCAGCACCCCGACACAGGGTTCCTACGAGCAGTACTTC.

The CDR3 sequence: CASGAVWAAGANVLTF. The CDR3 DNA reads as TGTGCTAGTGGTGCCGTCTGGGCAGCTGGGGCCAACGTCCTGACTTTC. V gene TRBV12-5 combines with J gene TRBJ2-6; D is uncertain. This CDR3 spans 16 amino acids. The germline gives CDR1 LGHNT, CDR2 FRNRAP. Trimming shortened V by 5 bases and J by 2 bases, and 13 bases separated the two germline ends. Filled out from reference TRBV12-5 and TRBJ2-6, the complete variable domain reads DARVTQTPRHKVTEMGQEVTMRCQPILGHNTVFWYRQTMMQGLELLAYFRNRAPLDDSGMPKDRFSAEMPDATLATLKIQPSEPRDSAVYFCASGAVWAAGANVLTFGAGSRLTVL.

The rearrangement uses TRBV7-8 and TRBJ1-3, with a tentative D call TRBD1 (5 bases). Germline V CDR1 and CDR2: SGHVS, FQNEAQ. V lost 2 bases, J lost 0 bases, and 11 bases lay in between. The CDR3 totals 16 residues. CDR3 sequence (DNA): TGTGCCAGCAGCTTAATGGGGCAACGCTCTGGAAACACCATATATTTT. Protein sequence: CASSLMGQRSGNTIYF.

The CDR3 protein is CSVKGASGGANEKLFF. In nucleotides, the CDR3 is TGCAGCGTCAAAGGGGCTTCGGGAGGTGCTAATGAAAAACTGTTTTTT. V is TRBV29-1 and J is TRBJ1-4; perhaps TRBD1 as D (5 bases). Germline V gene sequence: CDR1 SQVTM, CDR2 ANQGSEA. Trimming pared 6 bases from V and 3 bases from J, leaving 20 bases between. This CDR3 comprises 16 residues.

The J gene is TRBJ1-1, the V gene TRBV29-1; 8 nucleotides align to TRBD1. The junction had 3 bases not matched to a gene; V was cut back by 3 bases and J by 0 bases. CDR1 is SQVTM, CDR2 ANQGSEA, per germline. The CDR3 extends over 14 amino acids. The DNA of the CDR3 is TGCAGCGTTGAGACAGGGGTGGTGAACACTGAAGCTTTCTTT. This encodes CSVETGVVNTEAFF.

The rearrangement uses TRBV29-1 and TRBJ2-7; 7 nucleotides match TRBD1. The CDR3 consists of 13 residues. V lost 6 bases to trimming and J lost 0 bases; unmatched junction nucleotides: 5. Germline CDR1 SQVTM, CDR2 ANQGSEA. The CDR3 sequence is CSVTRDSSYEQYF. In DNA form, the CDR3 reads TGCAGCGTGACCCGGGACAGCTCCTACGAGCAGTACTTC.

V is TRBV27 and J is TRBJ2-6, with TRBD1 matching 7 bases. The CDR3 extends over 16 amino acids. The trim removed 5 bases at V and 1 base at J, leaving 5 bases unmatched. Germline CDR1 is MNHEY and CDR2 is SMNVEV (reference sequence). The CDR3 is CASSGQVSSGANVLTF. The CDR3 DNA reads TGTGCCAGCAGTGGACAGGTATCGTCTGGGGCCAACGTCCTGACTTTC.

The chain is built from TRBV6-6 and TRBJ1-5, with D possibly TRBD1 on 5 matching bases. CDR3 length equals 14 residues. V lost 6 bases and J lost 6, with 15 bases in between. Germline V gene sequence: CDR1 MNHNY, CDR2 SVGAGI (reference sequence). As DNA, the CDR3 is TGTGCCAGCAGCCCCCCAGGGATGGGTCAGCCCCAGCATTTT. As protein: CASSPPGMGQPQHF.

The gene calls are TRBV7-6 and TRBJ2-7, with D maybe TRBD2 (6 bases). The CDR3 length is 14 residues. CDR1 and CDR2 (germline): SGHVS, FNYEAQ. Between the trimmed V and J ends, which lost 3 bases and 6 bases, there was a span of 15 bases. The CDR3 DNA is TGTGCCAGCAGCTTTGGCGGGGCGGGGAGCGAGCAGTACTTC. Translation: CASSFGGAGSEQYF. Full variable domain (outside the CDR3, taken from reference TRBV7-6 and TRBJ2-7): GAGVSQSPRYKVTKRGQDVALRCDPISGHVSLYWYRQALGQGPEFLTYFNYEAQQDKSGLPNDRFSAERPEGSISTLTIQRTEQRDSAMYRCASSFGGAGSEQYFGPGTRLTVT.

The J gene is TRBJ1-2, the V gene TRBV5-4; maybe TRBD1 (5 bases). The CDR3 sequence is 16 residues long. Looked up from germline, CDR1 is SGHNT and CDR2 is YYREEE (reference sequence). With 4 bases removed from V and 0 bases from J, the gap between germline ends came to 16 bases. CDR3 amino acids: CASSGDRDFTNYGYTF. The CDR3 coding sequence is TGTGCCAGCAGCGGGGACCGGGACTTTACTAACTATGGCTACACCTTC.

V usage is TRBV25-1 and J usage is TRBJ2-1; TRBD1 agrees at 7 bases. Losses at the gene ends were 5 bases for V and 7 bases for J; bases not matched to a gene: 5. Germline assignment: CDR1 MGHDK and CDR2 SYGVNS. The CDR3 spans 13 residues. CDR3 sequence: CASSTPTGNEQFF. In DNA, the CDR3 is TGTGCCAGCAGTACTCCGACAGGGAATGAGCAGTTCTTC.

The CDR3 DNA is TGTGCCAGTAATAGCGGACTGACAGATACGCAGTATTTT. Encoded protein: CASNSGLTDTQYF. The J gene is TRBJ2-3, the V gene TRBV19; perhaps TRBD2 as D (6 bases). The CDR3 spans 13 residues. Per the germline V gene, CDR1 is LNHDA and CDR2 is SQIVND (reference sequence). The V and J ends lost 7 bases and 3 bases respectively, with 11 bases between them. The complete variable domain, with remaining parts taken from reference TRBV19 and TRBJ2-3, reads DGGITQSPKYLFRKEGQNVTLSCEQNLNHDAMYWYRQDPGQGLRLIYYSQIVNDFQKGDIAEGYSVSREKKESFPLTVTSAQKNPTAFYLCASNSGLTDTQYFGPGTRLTVL.

The chain links TRBV3-1 (or the pseudogene TRBV3-2) to TRBJ2-3; TRBD2 aligns across 8 bases. Per germline, CDR1 LGHDT and CDR2 YNNKEL (reference sequence). V dropped 1 base and J dropped 4; count of bases not matched to a gene: 4. This CDR3 region has 15 residues. The CDR3 is CASSQGGSGADTQYF. The CDR3 DNA follows: TGTGCCAGCAGCCAAGGGGGTAGCGGGGCAGATACGCAGTATTTT.

This clone showed up just a few times. This chain links TRBV30 with TRBJ1-2; possible D gene TRBD1, 5 bases. The V gene's germline CDR1 is GTSNPN and CDR2 SVGIG (reference sequence). The ends were cut back, 3 bases at V and 4 bases at J, with 12 bases in the middle. The CDR3 is 13 amino acids. CDR3 amino acids: CAWRATVAYGYTF. Written as DNA, the CDR3 is TGTGCCTGGAGGGCGACAGTGGCCTATGGCTACACCTTC.

This chain connects TRBV5-1 to TRBJ2-5, with TRBD1 identical over 10 bases. V was pared by 0 bases and J by 4 bases, with 9 bases of the junction left unmatched. This CDR3 is built from 17 residues. Germline V gene data show CDR1 as SGHRS and CDR2 as YFSETQ. CDR3 region: CASSLEVLGDRGETQYF. DNA for the CDR3: TGCGCCAGCAGCTTGGAAGTCCTTGGGGACAGGGGAGAGACCCAGTACTTC.

This clone was detected once. The rearrangement links TRBV7-6 to TRBJ1-1; no clear D. The germline V gene encodes CDR1 SGHVS and CDR2 FNYEAQ. V was pared by 0 bases and J by 9 bases, with 11 bases between. This CDR3 region has 13 residues. This CDR3 reads CASSLALTEKAFF. CDR3 bases: TGTGCCAGCAGCTTAGCGCTGACTGAGAAAGCTTTCTTT.

This chain uses TRBV5-6 with TRBJ1-1, with D possibly matching TRBD1 (6 bases). V dropped 2 bases and J dropped 6 bases, with 14 bases sitting between them. CDR3 length: 14 residues. Germline V gene lookup returns CDR1 SGHDT and CDR2 YYEEEE. The CDR3 region is CASSFGGRVAEAFF. DNA of the CDR3: TGTGCCAGCAGCTTTGGGGGCCGAGTAGCTGAAGCTTTCTTT.

The J gene is TRBJ1-1, the V gene TRBV13, with unresolved D. The CDR3 has 15 residues. The germline V gene has CDR1 PRHDT and CDR2 FYEKMQ (reference sequence). V gave up 0 bases and J gave up 2 bases, with 10 bases separating them. For the CDR3, the DNA is TGTGCCAGCAGCTTAGGCGTCGGCGGAAACACTGAAGCTTTCTTT. Amino acid sequence: CASSLGVGGNTEAFF.

A remark on this clone: Other DNA sequences in the sample encode the same CDR3. This sequence joins TRBV29-1 and TRBJ1-2; D uncertain. The V and J ends lost 2 bases and 0 bases respectively, with 4 bases between them. The germline gives CDR1 SQVTM, CDR2 ANQGSEA. The CDR3 covers 12 residues. The CDR3 loop reads CSVESANYGYTF. DNA for the CDR3: TGCAGCGTTGAAAGCGCTAACTATGGCTACACCTTC.

V is TRBV5-6 and J is TRBJ2-7; D call uncertain. V lost 4 bases and J lost 6, with 20 bases in between. The germline V gene has CDR1 SGHDT and CDR2 YYEEEE. The CDR3 has 15 amino acids. The CDR3 DNA reads as TGTGCCAGCAGCCGACCGACCCCCTTCTCGGGCGAGCAGTACTTC. This codes for CASSRPTPFSGEQYF.

This clone appeared once. V gene TRBV19 combines with J gene TRBJ2-1, with 7 bases matching TRBD1. This CDR3 is 19 amino acids long. Unmatched junction bases numbered 24, after V lost 5 bases and J lost 8 bases. Germline V CDR1 and CDR2: LNHDA, SQIVND (reference sequence). The CDR3 sequence is CASSSSTTTGLVPMDEQFF. CDR3 DNA: TGTGCCAGTAGTTCAAGCACCACGACAGGGTTGGTACCAATGGATGAGCAGTTCTTC.

This chain links TRBV5-1 with TRBJ2-1, with D maybe TRBD1 (5 bases). The CDR3 runs 17 residues. V was shortened by 0 bases and J by 3 bases, with 16 bases between the two germline ends. The germline CDR1 and CDR2 sequences are SGHRS and YFSETQ. This CDR3 reads CASSLAGRVGNYNEQFF. CDR3 nucleotide sequence: TGCGCCAGCAGCTTGGCCGGCAGGGTAGGGAACTACAATGAGCAGTTCTTC.

This sequence joins TRBV11-2 and TRBJ2-3; 8 bases map to TRBD2. V trimming: 7 bases; J trimming: 5 bases; junction bases outside the gene matches: 14. The CDR3 runs to 16 residues. Germline values: CDR1 SGHAT, CDR2 FQNNGV. The CDR3 DNA follows: TGTGCCAGCACCGATCTCGGGGGGGCGGGCGTAGATACGCAGTATTTT. Protein sequence: CASTDLGGAGVDTQYF.

The genes are TRBV12-5 and TRBJ2-1, with TRBD2 matching 8 bases. V lost 3 bases, J lost 3 bases, and 4 bases stayed unmatched. This CDR3 contains 15 residues. CDR1 and CDR2 (germline): LGHNT, FRNRAP. CDR3 amino acids: CASGFRRGDYNEQFF. CDR3 bases: TGTGCTAGTGGTTTTCGGCGGGGGGACTACAATGAGCAGTTCTTC.

This chain uses TRBV6-5 with TRBJ1-1, with a possible D match to TRBD1 (5 bases). The germline CDR1 and CDR2 sequences are MNHEY and SVGAGI. Deletions cut 0 bases from V and 4 bases from J, with 9 bases between. The CDR3 is 14 amino acids. This CDR3 reads CASSYSAGLTEAFF. For the CDR3, the DNA is TGTGCCAGCAGTTACTCAGCAGGGCTCACTGAAGCTTTCTTT.

The chain is built from TRBV5-4 and TRBJ1-1; D remains ambiguous. The CDR3 totals 15 residues. CDR1 and CDR2 (germline): SGHNT, YYREEE (reference sequence). V dropped 0 bases and J dropped 3 bases, with 12 bases sitting between them. CDR3 in DNA: TGTGCCAGCAGCTTGGTCCGGGCGGGGTACACTGAAGCTTTCTTT. It encodes CASSLVRAGYTEAFF.